The rows below give T cell receptor beta chains drawn from one sample of a study of early T cells in non-severe SARS-CoV-2 infection. TCRdb reprocessed the 5' RACE reads with MiXCR, giving one entry per CDR3 protein. This table has tens of thousands of distinct CDR3 sequences, approximately 12% appearing once. Sequenced material: whole blood, taken at baseline. Receptors were obtained from an adult who was a healthcare worker with PCR-confirmed SARS-CoV-2 infection or an uninfected control (not recorded which). The CDR3 runs from the conserved cysteine through the conserved F or W. Fields, in order: V gene, clone size, D gene, J gene, CDR3 protein, CDR3 DNA. A D gene is named only where the DNA matches it firmly. Size is omitted from some rows. Given values are once, few, many or a class for expanded clones.

V gene: TRBV27
clone size: .
D gene: TRBD1
J gene: TRBJ2-2
CDR3 protein: CASSTDRGHPGELFF
CDR3 DNA: TGTGCCAGCAGTACGGACAGGGGGCATCCCGGGGAGCTGTTTTTT

V gene: TRBV3-1
clone size: .
D gene: .
J gene: TRBJ1-6
CDR3 protein: CASSQEGRLSPLHF
CDR3 DNA: TGTGCCAGCAGCCAAGAGGGCCGGCTTTCACCCCTCCACTTT

V gene: TRBV4-1
clone size: many
D gene: TRBD2
J gene: TRBJ2-1
CDR3 protein: CASSQVLAGGIDEQFF
CDR3 DNA: TGCGCCAGCAGCCAAGTACTAGCGGGAGGGATAGATGAGCAGTTCTTC

V gene: TRBV24-1
clone size: few
D gene: .
J gene: TRBJ1-2
CDR3 protein: CATSPGVAAALDGYTF
CDR3 DNA: TGTGCCACCAGTCCTGGGGTTGCAGCCGCCTTAGATGGCTACACCTTC

V gene: TRBV6-5
clone size: .
D gene: .
J gene: TRBJ2-1
CDR3 protein: CASSYSRDGAYNEQFF
CDR3 DNA: TGTGCCAGCAGTTACTCGCGGGACGGGGCCTACAATGAGCAGTTCTTC

V gene: TRBV7-9
clone size: few
D gene: .
J gene: TRBJ1-2
CDR3 protein: CASSSNLLGGYTF
CDR3 DNA: TGTGCCAGCAGCTCAAATCTCCTCGGAGGCTACACCTTC

V gene: TRBV7-8
clone size: .
D gene: .
J gene: TRBJ1-1
CDR3 protein: CASSLVQKNTEAFF
CDR3 DNA: TGTGCCAGCAGCTTAGTCCAGAAGAACACTGAAGCTTTCTTT

V gene: TRBV29-1
clone size: .
D gene: .
J gene: TRBJ2-7
CDR3 protein: CSVDAWEQYF
CDR3 DNA: TGCAGCGTTGACGCATGGGAGCAGTACTTC

V gene: TRBV7-8
clone size: few
D gene: .
J gene: TRBJ2-4
CDR3 protein: CASSRFPGAVGIQYF
CDR3 DNA: TGTGCCAGCAGCCGATTCCCGGGGGCGGTGGGCATTCAGTACTTC

V gene: TRBV3-1
clone size: many
D gene: .
J gene: TRBJ1-4
CDR3 protein: CASSRFGGRGEKLFF
CDR3 DNA: TGTGCCAGCAGCCGATTTGGGGGAAGAGGTGAAAAACTGTTTTTT

V gene: TRBV7-6
clone size: .
D gene: .
J gene: TRBJ2-3
CDR3 protein: CASSLAEDTQYF
CDR3 DNA: TGTGCCAGCAGCTTAGCTGAGGATACGCAGTATTTT

V gene: TRBV7-2
clone size: .
D gene: TRBD2
J gene: TRBJ2-2
CDR3 protein: CASSLAGRAAGAWNTGELFF
CDR3 DNA: TGTGCCAGCAGCTTAGCGGGCAGGGCAGCGGGGGCATGGAACACCGGGGAGCTGTTTTTT